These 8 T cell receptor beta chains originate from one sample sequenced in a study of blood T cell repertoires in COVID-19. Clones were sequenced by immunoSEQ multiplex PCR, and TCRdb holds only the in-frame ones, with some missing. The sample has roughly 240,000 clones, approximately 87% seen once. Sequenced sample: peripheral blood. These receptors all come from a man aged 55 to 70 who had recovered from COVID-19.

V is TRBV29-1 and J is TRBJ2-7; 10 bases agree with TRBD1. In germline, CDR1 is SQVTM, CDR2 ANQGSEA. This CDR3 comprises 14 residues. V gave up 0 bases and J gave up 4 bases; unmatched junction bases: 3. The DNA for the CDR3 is TGCAGCGTTGAAGATCCGGGACAGGGGTACGAGCAGTACTTC. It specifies CSVEDPGQGYEQYF.

Here the CDR3 DNA reads TGTGCCAGCAAGGGACTAGGGACAGATGAGCAGTTCTTC. Amino acid sequence: CASKGLGTDEQFF. This chain connects TRBV6-5 to TRBJ2-1; perhaps TRBD2 as D (8 bases). Trimming stripped 7 bases from V and 8 bases from J, with 15 bases between. CDR1 is MNHEY and CDR2 is SVGAGI in the germline V gene. There are 13 residues in the CDR3.

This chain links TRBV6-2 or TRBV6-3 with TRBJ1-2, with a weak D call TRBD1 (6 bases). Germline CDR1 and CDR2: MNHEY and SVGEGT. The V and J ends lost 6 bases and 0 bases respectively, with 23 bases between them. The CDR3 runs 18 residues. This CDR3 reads CASSPSPGHRLSNYGYTF. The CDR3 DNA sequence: TGTGCCAGCAGCCCGTCGCCGGGACATCGGCTTTCTAACTATGGCTACACCTTC.

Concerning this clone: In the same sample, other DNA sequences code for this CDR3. The CDR3 DNA reads TGTGCCAGCAGCTCTCTTTACGAGCAGTACTTC. This translates into CASSSLYEQYF. The chain links TRBV7-2 to TRBJ2-7; D is unresolved. V was trimmed by 4 bases and J by 4 bases, leaving 5 bases between them. The CDR3 totals 11 residues. Germline lookup yields CDR1 SGHTA and CDR2 FQGNSA. Supplemented by reference TRBV7-2 and TRBJ2-7, the full variable domain reads GAGVSQSPSNKVTEKGKDVELRCDPISGHTALYWYRQSLGQGLEFLIYFQGNSAPDKSGLPSDRFSAERTGGSVSTLTIQRTQQEDSAVYLCASSSLYEQYFGPGTRLTVT.

For the CDR3, the DNA is TGTGCCAGCTCAGAGACAGGGGGAAATCAGCCCCAGCATTTT. Translation gives CASSETGGNQPQHF. This chain uses TRBV18 with TRBJ1-5, with 9 bases identical to TRBD1. The CDR3 has 14 residues. V lost 5 bases to trimming and J lost 4 bases; unmatched junction nucleotides: 3. Per germline, CDR1 KGHSH and CDR2 LQKENI.

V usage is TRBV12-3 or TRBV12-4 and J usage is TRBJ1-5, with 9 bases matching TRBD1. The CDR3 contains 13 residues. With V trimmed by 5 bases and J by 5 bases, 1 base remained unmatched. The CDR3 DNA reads TGTGCCAGCAGTCGGACAGGGGATCAGCCCCAGCATTTT. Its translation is CASSRTGDQPQHF.

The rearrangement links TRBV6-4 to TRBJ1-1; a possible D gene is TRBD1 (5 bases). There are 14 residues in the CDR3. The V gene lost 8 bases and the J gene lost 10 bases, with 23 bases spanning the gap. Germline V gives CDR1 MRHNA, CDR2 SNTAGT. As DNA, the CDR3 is TGTGCCAGCTCCCGGCTAGGGCCGTCTAGGGGAGCTTTCTTT. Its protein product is CASSRLGPSRGAFF.

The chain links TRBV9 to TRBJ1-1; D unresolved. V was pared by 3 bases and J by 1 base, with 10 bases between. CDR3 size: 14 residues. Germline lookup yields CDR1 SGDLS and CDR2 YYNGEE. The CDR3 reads CASSGGQQNTEAFF. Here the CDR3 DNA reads TGTGCCAGCAGCGGAGGGCAACAGAACACTGAAGCTTTCTTT.